The 32 T cell receptor beta chains presented below share a single source sample, sequenced in a study of metastatic and nonmetastatic thyroid tumors. TCRdb re-called the PCR reads via MiXCR. In the table there are fewer than 20,000 clones, around 25% of which are singletons. All patients reached thyroid surgery having received no treatment beforehand. Sequencing was done on a sample of tumor tissue. The receptors derive from a female donor with papillary thyroid cancer or a benign thyroid nodule (not recorded which). Some clones in this sample may be carry-over from other donors' samples.

This clone was seen only once. The J gene is TRBJ1-5, the V gene TRBV20-1; D perhaps matches TRBD1 (6 bases). This CDR3 comprises 13 residues. Per germline, CDR1 DFQATT and CDR2 SNEGSKA (reference sequence). V was clipped by 3 bases and J by 2 bases, with 8 bases between them. The CDR3 region has the DNA TGCAGTGCTAGGGGGGCATGCAATCAGCCCCAGCATTTT. The encoded protein is CSARGACNQPQHF.

The rearrangement uses TRBV7-9 and TRBJ1-6; the D gene is possibly TRBD1 (5 bases). Germline V gene data show CDR1 as SEHNR and CDR2 as FQNEAQ (reference sequence). Trimming took off 5 bases at V and 6 bases at J, with 14 bases between the two ends. This CDR3 region has 15 residues. CDR3 loop: CASSDTAGFNSPLHF. CDR3 sequence (DNA): TGTGCCAGCAGCGACACCGCAGGGTTTAATTCACCCCTCCACTTT.

This clone was seen repeatedly, ten times or more. A much larger clone differs from this one at a single base, so this may be a read error. This rearrangement joins TRBV20-1 to TRBJ2-7, with no clear D. Looked up from germline, CDR1 is DFQATT and CDR2 is SNEGSKA (reference sequence). This CDR3 contains 13 residues. The DNA of the CDR3 is TGCGGTGCTAGAGAACCCGCCCACTACGAGCAGTACTTC. Its translation is CGAREPAHYEQYF.

This clone was counted many times. The chain couples TRBV13 to TRBJ2-7; no reliable D call. V was clipped by 2 bases and J by 7 bases, with 18 bases between them. This CDR3 spans 15 amino acids. Germline CDR1 reads PRHDT; CDR2 reads FYEKMQ (reference sequence). The CDR3 region has the DNA TGTGCCAGCAGCTTATCCCCTGGACGGCCTAAAGAGCAGTACTTC. Translated: CASSLSPGRPKEQYF.

This clone has a count of ten or more. The junction differs from germline at one of its ends, possibly a read error. V gene TRBV7-7 combines with J gene TRBJ2-2; D is unresolved. The CDR3 sequence is 14 residues long. Germline V gene lookup returns CDR1 SSHAT and CDR2 FNYEAQ (reference sequence). The CDR3 sequence is CASSLERASGELFF. The CDR3 bases are TGTGCTAGCAGCTTAGAAAGGGCATCCGGGGAGCTGTTTTTT.

This clone was recorded many times. This CDR3 is CASSQGSTEAFF. CDR3 DNA sequence: TGTGCCAGCAGTCAGGGCTCCACTGAAGCTTTCTTT. The gene calls are TRBV13 and TRBJ1-1; possible D gene TRBD1, 5 bases. The CDR3 sequence is 12 residues long. V lost 6 bases and J 4 bases, leaving 9 bases between the germline ends. Germline V gene sequence: CDR1 PRHDT, CDR2 FYEKMQ (reference sequence). The complete variable domain, with remaining parts taken from reference TRBV13 and TRBJ1-1, reads AAGVIQSPRHLIKEKRETATLKCYPIPRHDTVYWYQQGPGQDPQFLISFYEKMQSDKGSIPDRFSAQQFSDYHSELNMSSLELGDSALYFCASSQGSTEAFFGQGTRLTVV.

This clone was observed a handful of times. The chain is built from TRBV6-5 and TRBJ2-7; D not resolved. Trimming left V 1 base short and J 7 bases short, with 11 bases between. In germline, CDR1 is MNHEY, CDR2 SVGAGI. This CDR3 contains 13 residues. DNA of the CDR3: TGTGCCAGCAGTTACTACAGAGGTGGAGAGCAGTACTTC. It yields the protein CASSYYRGGEQYF.

The sample holds a few counts of this clone. The rearrangement uses TRBV20-1 and TRBJ2-7; 12 nucleotides align to TRBD2. Germline V CDR1 and CDR2: DFQATT, SNEGSKA (reference sequence). This CDR3 has 15 amino acids. V dropped 6 bases and J dropped 4; count of bases not matched to a gene: 10. The CDR3 DNA sequence: TGCAGTGCCAAAGCCGGACTAGCGGGGACTTACGAGCAGTACTTC. Its protein is CSAKAGLAGTYEQYF.

This clone appeared a single time. The chain links TRBV20-1 to TRBJ2-7; 8 bases are a match to TRBD2. Germline V gives CDR1 DFQATT, CDR2 SNEGSKA (reference sequence). The length of the CDR3 is 12 residues. V lost 3 bases, J lost 2 bases, and 0 bases stayed unmatched. CDR3 residues: CSASGRAYEQYF. Here the CDR3 DNA reads TGCAGTGCTAGCGGGAGGGCCTACGAGCAGTACTTC.

The genes are TRBV5-1 and TRBJ2-7; no clear D. Looked up from germline, CDR1 is SGHRS and CDR2 is YFSETQ. The CDR3 is 15 residues long. Trimming cost V 4 bases and J 0 bases, with 14 bases left between them. CDR3 sequence: CASSPKVWTSYEQYF. In nucleotides, the CDR3 is TGCGCCAGCAGCCCCAAAGTATGGACCTCCTACGAGCAGTACTTC.

This rearrangement joins TRBV7-2 to TRBJ2-7, with TRBD2 identical over 7 bases. The CDR3 extends over 17 amino acids. Germline values: CDR1 SGHTA, CDR2 FQGNSA. J gave up 4 bases and V 4 bases, and 16 bases lay outside the gene matches. Here the CDR3 DNA reads TGTGCCAGCAGCTCGCGCTCGACTAGCTGGAGCCGGTACGAGCAGTACTTC. Residues: CASSSRSTSWSRYEQYF.

This clone was counted once. This sequence joins TRBV14 and TRBJ2-2; D may be TRBD1 (5 bases). The V gene's germline CDR1 is SGHDN and CDR2 FVKESK. The germline V and J ends were trimmed by 4 bases and 0 bases, with 24 bases remaining between them. The CDR3 runs 20 residues. CDR3 sequence (DNA): TGTGCCAGCAGCCCGGGCCAGGGAAGCCCCTACCCCACGAACACCGGGGAGCTGTTTTTT. Amino acid sequence: CASSPGQGSPYPTNTGELFF.

This clone was found once. The rearrangement links TRBV20-1 to TRBJ2-7; D might be TRBD2 (5 bases). Germline V CDR1 and CDR2: DFQATT, SNEGSKA (reference sequence). The CDR3 has 15 residues. Trimming took off 3 bases at V and 6 bases at J, with 21 bases between the two ends. CDR3 residues: CSASPPWRPPCEQYF. The CDR3 bases are TGCAGTGCTAGTCCTCCCTGGAGGCCGCCCTGCGAGCAGTACTTC.

This clone counts as medium-sized. The rearrangement joins TRBV4-1 to TRBJ1-2, with D perhaps TRBD1 (6 bases). V gave up 0 bases and J gave up 4 bases, with 15 bases separating them. Germline V gene lookup returns CDR1 MGHRA and CDR2 YSYEKL. The CDR3 loop spans 16 amino acids. The CDR3 reads CASSQDSAGGGYGYTF. The CDR3, as DNA: TGCGCCAGCAGCCAAGATTCTGCCGGGGGCGGCTATGGCTACACCTTC.

This clone has just a few counts. The rearrangement links TRBV20-1 to TRBJ2-5; D possibly corresponds to TRBD1 (5 bases). Germline loops: CDR1 DFQATT, CDR2 SNEGSKA (reference sequence). V lost 0 bases and J 0 bases, leaving 14 bases between the germline ends. This CDR3 has 16 amino acids. The CDR3 is CSARDADTEYQETQYF. CDR3 in DNA: TGCAGTGCTAGAGATGCGGACACGGAGTACCAAGAGACCCAGTACTTC.

The sample holds a few counts of this clone. V gene TRBV12-3 or TRBV12-4 combines with J gene TRBJ2-7; 7 bases are shared with TRBD2. This CDR3 region has 14 residues. J gave up 0 bases and V 4 bases, and 3 bases lay outside the gene matches. In nucleotides, the CDR3 is TGTGCCAGCAGTTGGACGGGGGGCTCCTACGAGCAGTACTTC. Amino acids: CASSWTGGSYEQYF.

Only a few counts were recorded for this clone. This chain joins TRBV19 and TRBJ2-2; TRBD2 is a possible D gene (5 bases). The CDR3 consists of 14 residues. The V and J ends lost 4 bases and 2 bases respectively, with 8 bases between them. Germline lookup yields CDR1 LNHDA and CDR2 SQIVND (reference sequence). CDR3 coding DNA: TGTGCCAGTAGTAGGACTTTCAACACCGGGGAGCTGTTTTTT. This gives the protein CASSRTFNTGELFF.

J is TRBJ2-7 and V is TRBV30; 7 bases agree with TRBD1. With 3 bases clipped from V and 3 bases from J, the junction kept 5 bases outside the gene matches. In germline, CDR1 is GTSNPN, CDR2 SVGIG (reference sequence). This CDR3 has 13 residues. CDR3 nucleotides: TGTGCCTGGAGGGACAGGCGATACTACGAGCAGTACTTC. This translates into CAWRDRRYYEQYF. The full variable domain, its missing parts supplied by reference TRBV30 and TRBJ2-7, is SQTIHQWPATLVQPVGSPLSLECTVEGTSNPNLYWYRQAAGRGLQLLFYSVGIGQISSEVPQNLSASRPQDRQFILSSKKLLLSDSGFYLCAWRDRRYYEQYFGPGTRLTVT.

The rearrangement links TRBV7-6 to TRBJ2-2; maybe TRBD2 (7 bases). Trimming left V 7 bases short and J 4 bases short, with 19 bases between. Germline loops: CDR1 SGHVS, CDR2 FNYEAQ. The CDR3 sequence is 16 residues long. For the CDR3, the DNA is TGTGCCAGCAATCAAGGCACGGGGGGCAGCACCGGGGAGCTGTTTTTT. Translated: CASNQGTGGSTGELFF.

Within the sample, this clone is medium-sized (0.01 to 0.1%). The rearrangement links TRBV28 to TRBJ1-2; 7 bases map to TRBD1. This CDR3 comprises 13 residues. After removal of 3 bases from V and 4 bases from J, the junction contained 2 bases not matched to a gene. CDR1 and CDR2 (germline): MDHEN, SYDVKM. CDR3 in DNA: TGTGCCAGCAGTTTGGGGACAGTCTATGGCTACACCTTC. This encodes CASSLGTVYGYTF.

This clone is deemed medium-sized. The chain is built from TRBV3-1 and TRBJ1-2; D unclear. The CDR3 runs 13 residues. Germline CDR1 reads LGHDT; CDR2 reads YNNKEL (reference sequence). V was shortened by 1 base and J by 4 bases, with 7 bases between the two germline ends. Written as DNA, the CDR3 is TGTGCCAGCAGCCAAGCAGGAGCCTATGGCTACACCTTC. It translates to CASSQAGAYGYTF.

In this sample, this clone is medium-sized. The chain joins TRBV12-3 or TRBV12-4 to TRBJ1-2, with 7 positions matching TRBD1. V shed 3 bases and J 6 bases; nucleotides not matched to a gene: 7. The CDR3 covers 14 residues. The CDR3 protein is CASSFIGGRDGYTF. In nucleotides, the CDR3 is TGTGCCAGCAGTTTTATAGGGGGCAGGGATGGCTACACCTTC.

The chain is built from TRBV6-1 and TRBJ1-5, with D possibly TRBD1 on 6 matching bases. The CDR3 is 16 residues long. The germline V gene encodes CDR1 MNHNS and CDR2 SASEGT. V gave up 6 bases and J gave up 4 bases, with 19 bases separating them. Here the CDR3 DNA reads TGTGCCAGCAGCCCTCACCCCGGGACACGAAATCAGCCCCAGCATTTT. Translation gives CASSPHPGTRNQPQHF.

This clone has just one count. The CDR3 is CSARGKGDFYEQYF. The CDR3 DNA is TGCAGTGCTAGAGGGAAGGGGGACTTCTACGAGCAGTACTTC. The chain couples TRBV20-1 to TRBJ2-7; D tentatively reads TRBD1 or TRBD2 (6 bases each). The V gene's germline CDR1 is DFQATT and CDR2 SNEGSKA (reference sequence). V was cut by 1 base and J by 3 bases, with 13 bases left in between. The CDR3 covers 14 residues.

This clone was observed many times. J is TRBJ2-1 and V is TRBV9, with 9 nucleotides matching TRBD2. Per germline, CDR1 SGDLS and CDR2 YYNGEE. This CDR3 is 16 amino acids long. J was trimmed by 5 bases and V by 0 bases; bases with no gene match: 6. The CDR3 reads CASSVALAGLHNEQFF. In nucleotides, the CDR3 is TGTGCCAGCAGCGTAGCCCTAGCGGGGTTACACAATGAGCAGTTCTTC.

Within the sample, this clone is medium-sized. The chain employs TRBV3-1 and TRBJ2-7; 10 positions match TRBD1. V was clipped by 1 base and J by 3 bases; unmatched bases: 3. Germline lookup yields CDR1 LGHDT and CDR2 YNNKEL (reference sequence). This CDR3 spans 15 amino acids. The CDR3 here is CASSQGWTGGYEQYF. As DNA, the CDR3 is TGTGCCAGCAGCCAAGGGTGGACAGGGGGCTACGAGCAGTACTTC.

V usage is TRBV6-4 and J usage is TRBJ1-3; no definite D call. The CDR3 runs to 15 residues. CDR1 and CDR2 (germline): MRHNA, SNTAGT. Trimming took off 6 bases at V and 0 bases at J, with 12 bases between the two ends. CDR3 sequence (DNA): TGTGCCAGCAGCCCCGAGGAAGACTCTGGAAACACCATATATTTT. Its protein product is CASSPEEDSGNTIYF.

This clone appeared a few times. The chain carries TRBV11-2 and TRBJ2-7, with 8 bases aligning to TRBD2. The CDR3 extends over 14 amino acids. The V and J ends lost 1 base and 3 bases, in that order; junction bases with no gene match: 2. The germline V gene has CDR1 SGHAT and CDR2 FQNNGV. The CDR3 DNA reads as TGTGCCAGCAGCTTAGGAACTAGCGGCTACGAGCAGTACTTC. Its protein product is CASSLGTSGYEQYF. The whole variable domain, remainder taken from reference TRBV11-2 and TRBJ2-7, is EAGVAQSPRYKIIEKRQSVAFWCNPISGHATLYWYQQILGQGPKLLIQFQNNGVVDDSQLPKDRFSAERLKGVDSTLKIQPAKLEDSAVYLCASSLGTSGYEQYFGPGTRLTVT.

Only a few counts were recorded for this clone. Compared with germline, one end of the junction differs, possibly owing to a read error. The chain employs TRBV20-1 and TRBJ2-7, with 11 positions matching TRBD2. The CDR3 spans 17 residues. Germline CDR1 and CDR2: DFQATT and SNEGSKA (reference sequence). The CDR3 protein is CSATNGTSGRVVNDQYF. CDR3 nucleotide sequence: TGCAGTGCTACCAACGGGACTAGCGGTAGGGTCGTTAACGATCAGTACTTC.

The genes are TRBV18 and TRBJ1-1, with D tentatively TRBD1 (6 bases). Trimming took off 0 bases at V and 1 base at J, with 12 bases between the two ends. The CDR3 loop spans 16 amino acids. The germline CDR1 and CDR2 sequences are KGHSH and LQKENI. The CDR3 coding sequence is TGTGCCAGCTCACCACCGTCCACAGGGTCGAACACTGAAGCTTTCTTT. As protein: CASSPPSTGSNTEAFF.

Sample share makes this clone medium-sized. The chain combines TRBV20-1 with TRBJ2-7; 14 positions match TRBD2. This CDR3 contains 16 residues. In germline, CDR1 is DFQATT, CDR2 SNEGSKA (reference sequence). V dropped 6 bases and J dropped 3; count of bases not matched to a gene: 10. The CDR3 loop reads CSATGTSGSENYEQYF. In DNA form, the CDR3 reads TGCAGTGCGACCGGGACTAGCGGGAGCGAAAACTACGAGCAGTACTTC.

The V call is TRBV19, the J call TRBJ2-3; the match to TRBD2 covers 14 bases. The CDR3 is 21 amino acids. Germline CDR1 and CDR2: LNHDA and SQIVND (reference sequence). Germline trimming cut 5 bases from V and 5 bases from J; bases unmatched to any gene: 21. The CDR3 nucleotides read TGTGCCAGTAGTTATCCCCCGGCCACGGGACTAGCGGGAGTGGGCAGAGATACGCAGTATTTT. Its translation is CASSYPPATGLAGVGRDTQYF.